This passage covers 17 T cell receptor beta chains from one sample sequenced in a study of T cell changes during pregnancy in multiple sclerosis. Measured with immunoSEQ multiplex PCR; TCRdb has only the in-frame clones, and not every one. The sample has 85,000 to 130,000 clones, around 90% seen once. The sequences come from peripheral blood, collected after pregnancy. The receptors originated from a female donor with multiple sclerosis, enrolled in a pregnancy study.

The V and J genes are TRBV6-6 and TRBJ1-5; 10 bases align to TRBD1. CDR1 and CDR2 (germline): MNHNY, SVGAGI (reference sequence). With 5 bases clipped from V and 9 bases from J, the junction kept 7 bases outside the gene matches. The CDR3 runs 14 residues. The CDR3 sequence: CASSVGTGVPPQHF. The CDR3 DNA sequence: TGTGCCAGCAGTGTTGGGACAGGGGTTCCGCCCCAGCATTTT.

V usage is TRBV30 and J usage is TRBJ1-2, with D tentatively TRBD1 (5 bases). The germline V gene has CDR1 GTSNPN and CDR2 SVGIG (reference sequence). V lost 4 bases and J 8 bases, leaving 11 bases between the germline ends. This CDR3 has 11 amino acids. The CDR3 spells CAWTSGGGYTF. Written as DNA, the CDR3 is TGTGCCTGGACGTCCGGGGGAGGCTACACCTTC.

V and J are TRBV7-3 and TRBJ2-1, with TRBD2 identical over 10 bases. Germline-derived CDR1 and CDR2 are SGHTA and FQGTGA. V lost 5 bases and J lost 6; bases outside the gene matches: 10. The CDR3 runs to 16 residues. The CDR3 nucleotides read TGTGCCAGCAGCCCACTAGCGGGGAGGAGGACCAATGAGCAGTTCTTC. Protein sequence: CASSPLAGRRTNEQFF.

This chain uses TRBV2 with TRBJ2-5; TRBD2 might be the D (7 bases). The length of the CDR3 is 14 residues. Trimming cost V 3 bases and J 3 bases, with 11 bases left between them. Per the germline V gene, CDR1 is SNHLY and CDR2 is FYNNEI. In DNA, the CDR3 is TGTGCCAGCAGTGATTGGGGGGGCGAAGAGACCCAGTACTTC. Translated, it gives CASSDWGGEETQYF.

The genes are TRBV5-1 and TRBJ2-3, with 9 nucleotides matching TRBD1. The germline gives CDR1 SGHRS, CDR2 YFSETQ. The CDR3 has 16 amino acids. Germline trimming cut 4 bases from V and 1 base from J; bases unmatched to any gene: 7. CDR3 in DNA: TGCGCCAGCAGCCCCCGGACAGGGGAGGGCACAGATACGCAGTATTTT. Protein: CASSPRTGEGTDTQYF.

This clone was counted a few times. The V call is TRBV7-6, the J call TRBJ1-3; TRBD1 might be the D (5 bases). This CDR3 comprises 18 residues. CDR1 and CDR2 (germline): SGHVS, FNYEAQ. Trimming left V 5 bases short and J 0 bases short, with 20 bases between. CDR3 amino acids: CASSLRAPTAFSGNTIYF. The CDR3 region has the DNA TGTGCCAGCAGCCTTAGGGCCCCGACAGCCTTCTCTGGAAACACCATATATTTT.

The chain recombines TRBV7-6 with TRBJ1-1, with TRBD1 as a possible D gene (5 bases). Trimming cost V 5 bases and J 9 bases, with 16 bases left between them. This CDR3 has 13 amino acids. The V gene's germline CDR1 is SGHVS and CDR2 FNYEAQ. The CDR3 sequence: CASSRPPGRKAFF. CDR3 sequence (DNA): TGTGCCAGCAGCCGACCCCCAGGGCGGAAAGCTTTCTTT.

CDR3 nucleotide sequence: TGTGCCAGCAGTGAAAGGGGGGACAGGGTCAATCAGCCCCAGCATTTT. Encoded protein: CASSERGDRVNQPQHF. The rearrangement uses TRBV2 and TRBJ1-5, with 9 positions matching TRBD1. Trimming at V came to 2 bases and at J to 3 bases, leaving 5 bases not matched to a gene. Looked up from germline, CDR1 is SNHLY and CDR2 is FYNNEI. The CDR3 sequence is 16 residues long.

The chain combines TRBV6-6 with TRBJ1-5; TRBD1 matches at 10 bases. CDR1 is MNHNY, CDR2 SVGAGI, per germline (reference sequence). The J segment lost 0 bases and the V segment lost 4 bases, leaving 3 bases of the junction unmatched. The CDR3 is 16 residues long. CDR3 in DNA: TGTGCCAGCAGTTCTCGACAGGGGGCTAGCAATCAGCCCCAGCATTTT. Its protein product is CASSSRQGASNQPQHF.

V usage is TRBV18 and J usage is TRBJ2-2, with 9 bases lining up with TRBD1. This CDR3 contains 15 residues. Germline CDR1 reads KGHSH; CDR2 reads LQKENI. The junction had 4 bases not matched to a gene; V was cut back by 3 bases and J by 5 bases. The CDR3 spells CASSPGQGRTGELFF. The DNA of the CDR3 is TGTGCCAGCTCACCGGGACAGGGAAGGACCGGGGAGCTGTTTTTT.

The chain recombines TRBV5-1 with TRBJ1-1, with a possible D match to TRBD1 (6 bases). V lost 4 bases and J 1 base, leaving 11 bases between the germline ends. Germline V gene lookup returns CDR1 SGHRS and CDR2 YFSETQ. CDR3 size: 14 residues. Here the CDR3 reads CASSIGQRNTEAFF. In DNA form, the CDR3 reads TGCGCCAGCAGCATTGGACAGAGGAACACTGAAGCTTTCTTT. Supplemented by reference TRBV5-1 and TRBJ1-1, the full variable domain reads KAGVTQTPRYLIKTRGQQVTLSCSPISGHRSVSWYQQTPGQGLQFLFEYFSETQRNKGNFPGRFSGRQFSNSRSEMNVSTLELGDSALYLCASSIGQRNTEAFFGQGTRLTVV.

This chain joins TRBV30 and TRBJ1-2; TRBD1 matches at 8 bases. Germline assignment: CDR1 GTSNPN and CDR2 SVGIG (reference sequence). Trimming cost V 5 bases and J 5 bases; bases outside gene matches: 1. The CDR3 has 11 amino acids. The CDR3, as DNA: TGTGCCTGGGGACAGGGATATGGCTACACCTTC. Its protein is CAWGQGYGYTF. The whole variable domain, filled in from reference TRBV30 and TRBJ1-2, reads SQTIHQWPATLVQPVGSPLSLECTVEGTSNPNLYWYRQAAGRGLQLLFYSVGIGQISSEVPQNLSASRPQDRQFILSSKKLLLSDSGFYLCAWGQGYGYTFGSGTRLTVV.

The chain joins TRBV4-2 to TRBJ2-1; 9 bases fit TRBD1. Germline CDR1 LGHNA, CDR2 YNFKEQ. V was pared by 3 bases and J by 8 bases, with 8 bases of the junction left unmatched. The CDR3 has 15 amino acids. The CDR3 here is CASSQNTDRGHEQFF. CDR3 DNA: TGTGCCAGCAGCCAGAACACGGACAGGGGTCATGAGCAGTTCTTC.

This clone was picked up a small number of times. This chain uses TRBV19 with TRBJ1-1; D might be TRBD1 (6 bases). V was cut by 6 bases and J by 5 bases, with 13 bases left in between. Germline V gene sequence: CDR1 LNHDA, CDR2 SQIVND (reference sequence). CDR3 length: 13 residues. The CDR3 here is CASRQQGGTEAFF. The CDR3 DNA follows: TGTGCCAGTAGGCAACAGGGTGGGACTGAAGCTTTCTTT. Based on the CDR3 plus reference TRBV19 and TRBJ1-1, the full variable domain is DGGITQSPKYLFRKEGQNVTLSCEQNLNHDAMYWYRQDPGQGLRLIYYSQIVNDFQKGDIAEGYSVSREKKESFPLTVTSAQKNPTAFYLCASRQQGGTEAFFGQGTRLTVV.

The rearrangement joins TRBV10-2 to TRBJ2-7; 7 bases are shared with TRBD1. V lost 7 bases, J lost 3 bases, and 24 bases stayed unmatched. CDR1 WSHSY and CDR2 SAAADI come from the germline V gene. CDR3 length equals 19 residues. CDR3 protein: CASTSAPPGTQGSYYEQYF. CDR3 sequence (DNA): TGCGCCAGCACCTCAGCGCCACCCGGGACACAGGGGTCTTACTACGAGCAGTACTTC.

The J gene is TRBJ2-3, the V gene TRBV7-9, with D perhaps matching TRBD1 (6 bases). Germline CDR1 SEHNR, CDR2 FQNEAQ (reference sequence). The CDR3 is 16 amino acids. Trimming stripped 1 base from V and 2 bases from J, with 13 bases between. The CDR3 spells CASSLGGGQPTDTQYF. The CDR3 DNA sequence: TGTGCCAGCAGCTTAGGTGGAGGACAGCCCACAGATACGCAGTATTTT.

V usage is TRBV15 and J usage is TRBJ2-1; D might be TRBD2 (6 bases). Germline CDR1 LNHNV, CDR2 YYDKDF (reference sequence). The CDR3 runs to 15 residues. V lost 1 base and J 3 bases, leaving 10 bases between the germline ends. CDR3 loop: CATSRAGSGYNEQFF. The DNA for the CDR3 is TGTGCCACCAGCAGAGCCGGTAGCGGCTACAATGAGCAGTTCTTC.